This is a list of T cell receptor beta chains from one sample in a study of cytomegalovirus exposure and HLA in healthy donors. Profiled with immunoSEQ multiplex PCR; TCRdb holds only in-frame clones, not every one. Altogether fewer than 150,000 clones are present, over 60% being singletons, with the ten largest covering around 3.9%. Sequenced sample: PBMCs. Source of these receptors: a human donor in good health. The CDR3 runs from the conserved cysteine through the conserved F or W. Each record gives: V gene, CDR3 length, J gene, D gene, CDR3 protein. The D gene is left open where the match is weak.

>TRBV30|12|TRBJ2-7|NA
CAWSVGGDEQYF
>TRBV28|12|TRBJ1-3|NA
CASSLLGNTIYF
>TRBV21-1|13|TRBJ2-3|NA
CASDKPSTDTQYF
>TRBV6-1|14|TRBJ2-7|TRBD2
CASRSTGGPHEQYF
>TRBV5-6|14|TRBJ1-1|TRBD1
CASSSDRGWTEAFF
>TRBV30|12|TRBJ1-3|NA
CAWKGAGNTIYF
>TRBV5-1|13|TRBJ1-3|NA
CASRGYSGNTIYF
>TRBV10-3|14|TRBJ2-7|NA
CAISELGSLGEQYF
>TRBV18|14|TRBJ1-5|TRBD1
CATRGTGGDQPQHF
>TRBV7-3|17|TRBJ2-4|TRBD2
CASSLTGGVGAKNIQYF
>TRBV6-5|15|TRBJ1-1|NA
CASTQNQGIDTEAFF